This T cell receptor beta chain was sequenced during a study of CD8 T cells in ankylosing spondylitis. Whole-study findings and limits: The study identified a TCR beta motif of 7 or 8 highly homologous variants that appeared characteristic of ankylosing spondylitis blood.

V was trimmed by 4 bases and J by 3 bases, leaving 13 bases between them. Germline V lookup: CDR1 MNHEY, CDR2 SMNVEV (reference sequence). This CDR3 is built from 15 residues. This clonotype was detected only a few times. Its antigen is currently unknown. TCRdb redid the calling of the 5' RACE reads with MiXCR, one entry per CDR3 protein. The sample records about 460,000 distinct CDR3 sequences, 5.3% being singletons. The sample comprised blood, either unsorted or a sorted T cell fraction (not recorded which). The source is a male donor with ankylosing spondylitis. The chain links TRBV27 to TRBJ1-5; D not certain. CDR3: CASSSEGRNNQPQHF. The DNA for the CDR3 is TGTGCCAGCAGTTCAGAAGGCCGAAACAATCAGCCCCAGCATTTT.